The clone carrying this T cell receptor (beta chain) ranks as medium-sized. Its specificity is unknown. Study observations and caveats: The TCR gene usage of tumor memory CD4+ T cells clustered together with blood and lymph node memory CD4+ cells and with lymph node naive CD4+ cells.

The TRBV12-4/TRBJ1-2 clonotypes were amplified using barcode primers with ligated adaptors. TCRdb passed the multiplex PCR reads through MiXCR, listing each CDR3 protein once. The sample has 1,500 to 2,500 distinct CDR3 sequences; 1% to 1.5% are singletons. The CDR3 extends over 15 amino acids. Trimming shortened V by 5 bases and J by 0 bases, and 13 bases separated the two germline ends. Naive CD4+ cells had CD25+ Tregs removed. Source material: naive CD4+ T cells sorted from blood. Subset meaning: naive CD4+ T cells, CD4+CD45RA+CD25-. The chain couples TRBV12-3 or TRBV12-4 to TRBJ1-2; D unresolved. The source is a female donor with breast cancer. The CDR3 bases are TGTGCCAGCAGTCATCTCAGTTCCGCTAACTATGGCTACACCTTC. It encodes CASSHLSSANYGYTF.